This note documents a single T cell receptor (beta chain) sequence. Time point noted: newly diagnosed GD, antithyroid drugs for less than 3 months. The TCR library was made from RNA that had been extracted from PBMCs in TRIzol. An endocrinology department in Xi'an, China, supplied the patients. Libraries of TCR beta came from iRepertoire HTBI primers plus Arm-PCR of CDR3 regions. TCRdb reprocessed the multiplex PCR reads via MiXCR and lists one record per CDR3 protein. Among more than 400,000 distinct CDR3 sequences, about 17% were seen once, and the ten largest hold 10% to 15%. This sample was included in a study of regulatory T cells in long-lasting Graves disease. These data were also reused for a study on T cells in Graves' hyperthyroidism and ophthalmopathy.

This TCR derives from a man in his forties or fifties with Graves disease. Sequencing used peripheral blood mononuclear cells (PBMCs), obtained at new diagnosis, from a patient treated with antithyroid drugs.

For the CDR3, the DNA is TGTGCCAGCAGCCCGGGGGGAGCAGGCACAGATACGCAGTATTTT. It yields the protein CASSPGGAGTDTQYF. The V call is TRBV6-1, the J call TRBJ2-3; 7 nucleotides agree with TRBD2. Germline CDR1 MNHNS, CDR2 SASEGT. The CDR3 extends over 15 amino acids. With V trimmed by 6 bases and J by 1 base, 7 bases remained unmatched.